This entry lists 8 T cell receptor beta chains sequenced from one sample in a study of T cell responses to AZD1222 COVID-19 vaccine (dated by TCRdb to about 2021). The label giving this sample's time point can be read as: about 28 days (+/-7) after the second vaccine dose. Library creation used the immunoSEQ multiplex PCR assay. TCRdb provides this immuneACCESS table in a form limited to in-frame rearrangements. Some clones are lacking; in checked studies, under half of them reflect an unresolved V gene, and why the rest are absent is not known. The sample table shows 75,000 or so clones, and approximately 89% are seen once. Jointly, the top ten make up approximately 30% of the sample. The input for sequencing was peripheral blood, taken 28 days after the second AZD1222 dose. The source of these receptors is an adult who received the AZD1222 COVID-19 vaccine.

This sequence joins TRBV11-2 and TRBJ2-1; the match to TRBD2 covers 7 bases. V shed 1 base, J shed 7 bases, and the junction held 7 bases outside the gene matches. From germline, CDR1 is SGHAT and CDR2 FQNNGV. The CDR3 spans 15 residues. CDR3: CASSLVASGGNEQFF. The CDR3 region has the DNA TGTGCCAGCAGCTTAGTGGCTAGCGGTGGGAATGAGCAGTTCTTC.

This chain joins TRBV10-3 and TRBJ2-5; 9 nucleotides line up with TRBD1. Germline CDR1 and CDR2: ENHRY and SYGVKD. The CDR3 runs 16 residues. With V trimmed by 9 bases and J by 8 bases, 19 bases remained unmatched. The CDR3 nucleotides read TGTGCCATAGGCGGGACAGGGCCTTACATACACGGAACCCAGTACTTC. Translating it yields CAIGGTGPYIHGTQYF.

J is TRBJ2-1 and V is TRBV28; TRBD2 is a possible D gene (8 bases). Looked up from germline, CDR1 is MDHEN and CDR2 is SYDVKM. Trimming left V 8 bases short and J 6 bases short, with 26 bases between. The CDR3 has 17 amino acids. The CDR3 is CASGGGLESGSINEQFF. The CDR3 region has the DNA TGTGCCAGCGGAGGGGGCCTGGAGAGCGGGAGTATCAATGAGCAGTTCTTC.

V usage is TRBV19 and J usage is TRBJ1-2, with D hard to call. V gave up 10 bases and J gave up 4 bases, with 19 bases separating them. Germline V gene lookup returns CDR1 LNHDA and CDR2 SQIVND (reference sequence). The CDR3 is 14 amino acids. The CDR3 loop is CATARGPDLYGYTF. The CDR3 DNA reads as TGTGCCACCGCGCGGGGTCCCGACCTCTATGGCTACACCTTC. The whole variable domain, filled in from reference TRBV19 and TRBJ1-2, reads DGGITQSPKYLFRKEGQNVTLSCEQNLNHDAMYWYRQDPGQGLRLIYYSQIVNDFQKGDIAEGYSVSREKKESFPLTVTSAQKNPTAFYLCATARGPDLYGYTFGSGTRLTVV.

The CDR3 reads CASSLPTGDREQYF. CDR3 in DNA: TGTGCCAGCAGTTTACCTACAGGGGATCGCGAGCAGTACTTC. The V gene is TRBV28, the J gene TRBJ2-7; 7 bases agree with TRBD1. V shed 2 bases and J 6 bases; nucleotides not matched to a gene: 7. The CDR3 sequence is 14 residues long. Per the germline V gene, CDR1 is MDHEN and CDR2 is SYDVKM.

The table lists this clone with a few counts. This chain links TRBV28 with TRBJ1-4; D is possibly TRBD1 (6 bases). The CDR3 spans 15 residues. Trimming cost V 7 bases and J 6 bases, with 18 bases left between them. Germline V lookup: CDR1 MDHEN, CDR2 SYDVKM. The CDR3 DNA follows: TGTGCCAGCACCGCGGGGGGGGGACACGATGAAAAACTGTTTTTT. Translated, it gives CASTAGGGHDEKLFF.

This clone was seen only once. CDR3: CASSQSRETQYF. DNA of the CDR3: TGTGCCAGCTCACAAAGCCGAGAGACCCAGTACTTC. The J gene is TRBJ2-5, the V gene TRBV6-5; no clear D gene. With 8 bases removed from V and 4 bases from J, the gap between germline ends came to 11 bases. Germline V gene sequence: CDR1 MNHEY, CDR2 SVGAGI. The CDR3 sequence is 12 residues long.

The gene calls are TRBV7-9 and TRBJ1-4, with TRBD1 identical over 7 bases. CDR1 and CDR2 (germline): SEHNR, FQNEAQ (reference sequence). Germline trimming cut 5 bases from V and 6 bases from J; bases unmatched to any gene: 9. The CDR3 length is 15 residues. CDR3 sequence (DNA): TGTGCCAGCAGCAAAGGTGGACAGGACCATGAAAAACTGTTTTTT. This codes for CASSKGGQDHEKLFF.